This T cell receptor (beta chain) was documented in a study of T cells in Graves' hyperthyroidism and ophthalmopathy. Findings and limits, study-wide: Also found in blood were most expanded thyroid clonotypes above 0.001.

RNA transcripts provided the source from which TCR beta CDR3 regions were amplified. In the first-round RT-PCR of the TCR CDR3, the HTBI primer set was used. TCRdb reanalysed the multiplex PCR reads using MiXCR and keeps one entry per CDR3 protein. The data hold fewer than 550,000 distinct CDR3 sequences, with roughly 24% observed a single time. As regards this clonotype: Its antigen is not known.

PBMCs were derived from 7.5 to 10 ml fresh peripheral blood. CDR3 size: 15 residues. The V gene's germline CDR1 is SGHVS and CDR2 FQNEAQ. Between the trimmed V and J ends, which lost 6 bases and 1 base, there was a span of 10 bases. The chain combines TRBV7-8 with TRBJ2-6, with D unclear. The source of this sequence is a woman in her twenties or thirties with Graves' ophthalmopathy. The sequenced sample consisted of blood. The CDR3 coding sequence is TGTGCCAGCAGAAATACACCGTCTGGGGCCAACGTCCTGACTTTC. This encodes CASRNTPSGANVLTF.